This TCR beta chain emerged from a study of T cells in Graves' hyperthyroidism and ophthalmopathy. Amplified regions were TCR beta CDR3 sequences from RNA transcripts. When the TCR CDR3 underwent first-round RT-PCR, the HTBI primer set was used. Via MiXCR, TCRdb re-called the multiplex PCR reads, giving one row per CDR3 protein. The sample comprises 750,000 to 950,000 distinct CDR3 sequences, roughly 37% of which are singletons, and 8.9% rests with the top ten. This clonotype has at least ten counts. Trimming shortened V by 1 base and J by 2 bases, and 8 bases separated the two germline ends. Germline V CDR1 and CDR2: SNHLY, FYNNEI. This CDR3 has 14 residues.

Sequencing was performed on blood. The chain joins TRBV2 to TRBJ2-5; possible D gene TRBD2, 5 bases. The clonotype comes from a man aged 18 to 29 with Graves' hyperthyroidism. The CDR3 sequence is CASSEGRGQETQYF. CDR3 sequence (DNA): TGTGCCAGCAGTGAAGGACGGGGACAAGAGACCCAGTACTTC.